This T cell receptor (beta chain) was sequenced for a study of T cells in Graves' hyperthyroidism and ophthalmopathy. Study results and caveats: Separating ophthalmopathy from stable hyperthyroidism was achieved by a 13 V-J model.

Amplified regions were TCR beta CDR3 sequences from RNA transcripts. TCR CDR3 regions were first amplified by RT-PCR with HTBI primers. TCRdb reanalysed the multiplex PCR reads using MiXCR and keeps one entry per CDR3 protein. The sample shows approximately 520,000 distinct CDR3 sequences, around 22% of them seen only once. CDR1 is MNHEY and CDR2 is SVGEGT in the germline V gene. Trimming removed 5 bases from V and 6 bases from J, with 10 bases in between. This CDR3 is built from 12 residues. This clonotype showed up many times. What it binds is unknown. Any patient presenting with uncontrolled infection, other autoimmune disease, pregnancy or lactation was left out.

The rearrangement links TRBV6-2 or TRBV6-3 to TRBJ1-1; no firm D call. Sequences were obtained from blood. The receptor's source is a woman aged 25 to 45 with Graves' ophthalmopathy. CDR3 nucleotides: TGTGCCAGCAGTCCAAAACGATCTGAAGCTTTCTTT. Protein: CASSPKRSEAFF.